This T cell receptor beta chain appears in the sequencing data of a study of cytotoxic CD8 clonotypes in ibrutinib-treated CLL. About the research overall: Among the patients, some eleven presented as relapsed/refractory and about 16 as treatment-naive; about 17 showed unmutated IGHV. Findings and limits, study-wide: Patients had baseline clonality above age-matched healthy donors, and this clonality moved with circulating CD8+ T-cell counts. Baseline levels were approached again at progression, after clonality had risen at ibrutinib response.

With regard to this clone: Its target is unknown.

Measured with immunoSEQ multiplex PCR; TCRdb has only the in-frame clones, and not every one. The repertoire consists of 140,000 to 150,000 clones, with about 78% occurring once and the leading ten covering 4.5% to 6.5%. Germline assignment: CDR1 MNHEY and CDR2 SMNVEV (reference sequence). The CDR3 consists of 15 residues. Trimming cost V 4 bases and J 3 bases, with 15 bases left between them. The chain recombines TRBV27 with TRBJ2-5; D uncertain. Specimen: PBMCs, collected after 24 months of ibrutinib treatment. The clonotype originates from a human donor with chronic lymphocytic leukemia. CDR3 in DNA: TGTGCCAGCAGTTGGTTATCACAAGGGAAAGAGACCCAGTACTTC. Protein sequence: CASSWLSQGKETQYF.